This T cell receptor beta chain was documented in a study of T cell responses to AZD1222 COVID-19 vaccine. Findings of the study overall: Baseline testing showed seropositivity in only five to seven AZD1222 recipients. Mostly white British, mostly female donors; authors suggested clonal diversity may be underestimated.

TCRdb's copy holds only in-frame clones and misses some; the assay was immunoSEQ multiplex PCR. This repertoire shows approximately 72,000 clones, nearly 90% found once; its top ten account for roughly 31%. Regarding this clone: What it binds is unknown.

Investigators merged groups given second doses at roughly 4 or roughly 12 weeks. This clonotype was sampled from an adult who received the AZD1222 COVID-19 vaccine. This specimen consisted of peripheral blood, obtained 28 days after the second AZD1222 dose.

CDR3 in DNA: TGTGCCAGCAGGCGAGACAGGGGGCTAATTGGCAATGAGCAGTTCTTC. Encoded protein: CASRRDRGLIGNEQFF. V usage is TRBV2 and J usage is TRBJ2-1; 10 bases match TRBD1. The germline V gene encodes CDR1 SNHLY and CDR2 FYNNEI. The CDR3 spans 16 residues. Trimming took 6 bases from V and 6 from J; bases not matched to a gene: 11.